These 14 T cell receptor beta chains were sequenced from one sample in a study of T cell responses to AZD1222 COVID-19 vaccine. This table comes from immunoSEQ multiplex PCR, and its TCRdb copy is limited to in-frame clones, with some not included. The top ten hold about 3% of the sample, which has 70,000 to 95,000 clones, roughly 90% seen once. The sample consisted of peripheral blood, taken on day 0 of MenACWY control vaccination. The receptor source for this set is an adult in good health.

The chain couples TRBV19 to TRBJ2-3, with 13 bases lining up with TRBD2. The length of the CDR3 is 14 residues. Germline CDR1 and CDR2: LNHDA and SQIVND (reference sequence). V shed 6 bases and J 9 bases; nucleotides not matched to a gene: 6. The CDR3 loop is CASRTSGGDGTQYF. Here the CDR3 DNA reads TGTGCCAGTAGAACTAGCGGGGGGGATGGCACGCAGTATTTT.

The chain carries TRBV28 and TRBJ2-1; tentative D call: TRBD1 (7 bases). This CDR3 region has 15 residues. Trimming took off 3 bases at V and 4 bases at J, with 13 bases between the two ends. The germline gives CDR1 MDHEN, CDR2 SYDVKM. For the CDR3, the DNA is TGTGCCAGCAGTTTGGGGGGACAGATGTACAATGAGCAGTTCTTC. Translating gives CASSLGGQMYNEQFF.

This chain links TRBV5-4 with TRBJ2-5; TRBD2 aligns across 8 bases. CDR3 length equals 17 residues. J was trimmed by 6 bases and V by 2 bases; bases with no gene match: 15. The germline V gene has CDR1 SGHNT and CDR2 YYREEE (reference sequence). CDR3 loop: CASSFPHSRGVGKTQYF. DNA of the CDR3: TGTGCCAGCAGCTTTCCCCACTCGCGGGGGGTCGGTAAGACCCAGTACTTC.

This clone was seen once. The chain joins TRBV7-3 to TRBJ2-5; possible D gene TRBD1, 7 bases. This CDR3 spans 13 amino acids. Trimming stripped 8 bases from V and 2 bases from J, with 12 bases between. Germline CDR1 SGHTA, CDR2 FQGTGA. DNA of the CDR3: TGTGCCAGCGGAGGGGGCCCACAAGAGACCCAGTACTTC. Amino acid sequence: CASGGGPQETQYF.

This chain connects TRBV4-3 to TRBJ2-1; 10 nucleotides align to TRBD1. From germline, CDR1 is LGHNA and CDR2 YSLEER. Trimming took 0 bases from V and 15 from J; bases not matched to a gene: 11. The CDR3 totals 15 residues. CDR3 DNA: TGCGCCAGCAGCCAAGATGGGGGCCCGGGACAGGGGTCGTTCTTC. Amino acid sequence: CASSQDGGPGQGSFF.

The rearrangement uses TRBV2 and TRBJ2-7; 9 bases are a match to TRBD2. The trim removed 6 bases at V and 2 bases at J, leaving 14 bases unmatched. Germline-derived CDR1 and CDR2 are SNHLY and FYNNEI. This CDR3 has 17 amino acids. Here the CDR3 reads CASSRAERGALTYEQYF. CDR3 sequence (DNA): TGTGCCAGCAGCCGCGCTGAGCGGGGGGCATTAACCTACGAGCAGTACTTC.

The chain joins TRBV4-1 to TRBJ1-6, with D tentatively TRBD1 (5 bases). Per germline, CDR1 MGHRA and CDR2 YSYEKL. Trimming stripped 4 bases from V and 9 bases from J, with 16 bases between. The CDR3 extends over 15 amino acids. The CDR3 loop is CASSLTWRDPSPLHF. The CDR3 DNA follows: TGCGCCAGCAGCCTGACTTGGAGGGACCCTTCACCCCTCCACTTT.

The chain links TRBV2 to TRBJ1-3; a weak D match, TRBD1 (5 bases). The CDR3 loop spans 16 amino acids. Germline V gives CDR1 SNHLY, CDR2 FYNNEI. Trimming took 4 bases from V and 0 from J, leaving 13 bases between them. CDR3 in amino acids: CASSVGELGSGNTIYF. CDR3 nucleotides: TGTGCCAGCAGTGTAGGGGAGCTCGGCTCTGGAAACACCATATATTTT.

The chain combines TRBV5-4 with TRBJ2-7, with unresolved D. V lost 2 bases and J lost 3, with 9 bases in between. CDR3 length: 13 amino acids. Germline CDR1 reads SGHNT; CDR2 reads YYREEE (reference sequence). The CDR3 here is CASSLDGDYEQYF. The CDR3 coding sequence is TGTGCCAGCAGCTTAGATGGTGACTACGAGCAGTACTTC.

The table lists this clone with a few counts. The chain combines TRBV30 with TRBJ1-1; D remains unclear. The V gene lost 6 bases and the J gene lost 2 bases, with 4 bases spanning the gap. Germline V gives CDR1 GTSNPN, CDR2 SVGIG (reference sequence). This CDR3 contains 10 residues. The CDR3 loop reads CACRNTEAFF. The DNA for the CDR3 is TGTGCCTGTAGAAACACTGAAGCTTTCTTT. Supplemented by reference TRBV30 and TRBJ1-1, the full variable domain reads SQTIHQWPATLVQPVGSPLSLECTVEGTSNPNLYWYRQAAGRGLQLLFYSVGIGQISSEVPQNLSASRPQDRQFILSSKKLLLSDSGFYLCACRNTEAFFGQGTRLTVV.

The rearrangement links TRBV30 to TRBJ1-2; D gene ambiguous. From germline, CDR1 is GTSNPN and CDR2 SVGIG (reference sequence). V was pared by 0 bases and J by 0 bases, with 11 bases between. The CDR3 is 15 residues long. CDR3 sequence reads: CAWSVGGMSNYGYTF. DNA of the CDR3: TGTGCCTGGAGTGTAGGAGGGATGTCTAACTATGGCTACACCTTC. Variable domain in full (rest from reference TRBV30 and TRBJ1-2): SQTIHQWPATLVQPVGSPLSLECTVEGTSNPNLYWYRQAAGRGLQLLFYSVGIGQISSEVPQNLSASRPQDRQFILSSKKLLLSDSGFYLCAWSVGGMSNYGYTFGSGTRLTVV.

The chain recombines TRBV6-7 with TRBJ1-1, with TRBD1 identical over 12 bases. TRBV6-7 is an open reading frame, and its role is uncertain. The CDR3 has 19 residues. The trim removed 2 bases at V and 3 bases at J, leaving 13 bases unmatched. The CDR3 protein is CASSYAKVGQGASYTEAFF. CDR3 nucleotides: TGTGCCAGCAGTTACGCGAAGGTGGGACAGGGGGCCTCGTACACTGAAGCTTTCTTT.

V usage is TRBV5-6 and J usage is TRBJ1-5, with D perhaps matching TRBD1 (5 bases). Germline V gives CDR1 SGHDT, CDR2 YYEEEE. Trimming stripped 0 bases from V and 5 bases from J, with 9 bases between. This CDR3 is built from 14 residues. In nucleotides, the CDR3 is TGTGCCAGCAGCTTGGCTGGGGGTTATCAGCCCCAGCATTTT. As protein: CASSLAGGYQPQHF.

This clone was observed a single time. This chain joins TRBV2 and TRBJ2-6; D is perhaps TRBD1 (6 bases). This CDR3 has 14 residues. Trimming left V 4 bases short and J 2 bases short, with 6 bases between. CDR1 is SNHLY, CDR2 FYNNEI, per germline. CDR3 in DNA: TGTGCCAGCAGTGCAGGGGCTGGGGCCAACGTCCTGACTTTC. Protein: CASSAGAGANVLTF.